The clone carrying this T cell receptor beta chain was counted between two and nine times. The V and J ends lost 4 bases and 4 bases respectively, with 13 bases between them. Germline V gene lookup returns CDR1 SGHDN and CDR2 FVKESK. The CDR3 has 14 residues. This specimen comes from a study of cytomegalovirus exposure and HLA in healthy donors. This PCR relied on a set of 60 Vbeta primers and 13 Jbeta primers. Profiled with immunoSEQ multiplex PCR; TCRdb holds only in-frame clones, not every one. The sample carries about 94,000 clones, 70% to 85% recorded once. The sample comprised PBMCs. The rearrangement links TRBV14 to TRBJ1-2; tentative D call: TRBD1 (5 bases). The clonotype comes from a human donor in good health. CDR3 bases: TGTGCCAGCAGCCTCGGACAAGCCTTCTATGGCTACACCTTC. It yields the protein CASSLGQAFYGYTF.